One sample yielded the 32 T cell receptor beta chains listed below, sequenced in a study of human T cells and chemical hapten exposure. Regarding time point: patch test 2, 6 weeks after DPC sensitization. This sample's treatment: therapeutic diphenylcyclopropenone sensitization with weekly scalp DPC. MiXCR, applied by TCRdb to the RACE reads, yields one record per CDR3 protein. The sample contains a few hundred thousand distinct CDR3 sequences, about 6% of which appear only once. The material sequenced was whole blood, taken in connection with sensitization to the hapten diphenylcyclopropenone (DPC). Every receptor here comes from a woman aged 18-29 years with alopecia areata. Some clones in this sample may be carry-over from other donors' samples.

The sample holds a few counts of this clonotype. This sequence joins TRBV12-5 and TRBJ2-3; D unclear. Between the trimmed V and J ends, which lost 5 bases and 0 bases, there was a span of 12 bases. CDR3 length: 15 residues. Germline loops: CDR1 LGHNT, CDR2 FRNRAP. CDR3 sequence reads: CASGGTITSTDTQYF. CDR3 DNA sequence: TGTGCTAGTGGTGGAACGATCACAAGCACAGATACGCAGTATTTT.

The gene calls are TRBV5-1 and TRBJ2-3; 8 bases fit TRBD2. With V trimmed by 7 bases and J by 0 bases, 7 bases remained unmatched. In germline, CDR1 is SGHRS, CDR2 YFSETQ. CDR3 length: 15 amino acids. The CDR3 nucleotides are TGCGCCAGCCACGCCACTAGCGGAAGCACAGATACGCAGTATTTT. It encodes CASHATSGSTDTQYF.

This clonotype came up many times. The V and J genes are TRBV20-1 and TRBJ2-5; 11 bases fit TRBD2. V trimming: 3 bases; J trimming: 5 bases; junction bases outside the gene matches: 5. Germline assignment: CDR1 DFQATT and CDR2 SNEGSKA (reference sequence). The CDR3 runs 14 residues. As DNA, the CDR3 is TGCAGTGCTAGTAGCGGGGGGGCCGCTGAGACCCAGTACTTC. Its translation is CSASSGGAAETQYF.

The rearrangement links TRBV9 to TRBJ1-1, with D hard to call. The CDR3 covers 16 residues. Trimming left V 3 bases short and J 6 bases short, with 21 bases between. In germline, CDR1 is SGDLS, CDR2 YYNGEE. Here the CDR3 DNA reads TGTGCCAGCAGCGCGATGGTCCACATATCGGGCGCTGAAGCTTTCTTT. It encodes CASSAMVHISGAEAFF.

This clonotype was detected a few times. V usage is TRBV7-2 and J usage is TRBJ2-3; 8 bases fit TRBD1. The CDR3 is 15 residues long. Unmatched junction bases numbered 4, after V lost 3 bases and J lost 2 bases. The germline V gene has CDR1 SGHTA and CDR2 FQGNSA. The chain's CDR3 is CASSFQGAFTDTQYF. The CDR3 DNA reads as TGTGCCAGCAGCTTCCAGGGGGCCTTCACAGATACGCAGTATTTT. The variable domain in full, completed from reference TRBV7-2 and TRBJ2-3, reads GAGVSQSPSNKVTEKGKDVELRCDPISGHTALYWYRQSLGQGLEFLIYFQGNSAPDKSGLPSDRFSAERTGGSVSTLTIQRTQQEDSAVYLCASSFQGAFTDTQYFGPGTRLTVL.

This clonotype was observed at least ten times. The chain employs TRBV12-3 or TRBV12-4 and TRBJ1-5; 9 bases line up with TRBD1. This CDR3 has 14 amino acids. V lost 7 bases to trimming and J lost 6 bases; unmatched junction nucleotides: 7. The DNA for the CDR3 is TGTGCCAGCAACGCCGGGACAGGGCTTCAGCCCCAGCATTTT. It is translated as CASNAGTGLQPQHF.

This chain uses TRBV6-6 with TRBJ2-5; 8 bases align to TRBD2. V trimming: 10 bases; J trimming: 6 bases; junction bases outside the gene matches: 13. The CDR3 contains 14 residues. CDR1 is MNHNY and CDR2 is SVGAGI in the germline V gene (reference sequence). The CDR3 loop reads CATGSGGDWKTQYF. In DNA form, the CDR3 reads TGTGCCACGGGTTCGGGAGGGGACTGGAAGACCCAGTACTTC.

This clonotype showed up many times. The rearrangement joins TRBV18 to TRBJ1-5; 7 nucleotides match TRBD1. Germline CDR1 reads KGHSH; CDR2 reads LQKENI. CDR3 length: 15 amino acids. V shed 1 base and J 5 bases; nucleotides not matched to a gene: 5. CDR3 sequence: CASSPLQGGDQPQHF. In nucleotides, the CDR3 is TGTGCCAGCTCACCACTCCAGGGGGGAGATCAGCCCCAGCATTTT.

On this clonotype itself: With a much larger clone just one base away, this may be a read error. The rearrangement joins TRBV4-3 to TRBJ2-1, with D maybe TRBD2 (6 bases). Germline loops: CDR1 LGHNA, CDR2 YSLEER. The CDR3 is made up of 15 amino acids. Trimming took off 0 bases at V and 0 bases at J, with 6 bases between the two ends. CDR3 DNA sequence: TGCGCCAGCAGCCAAGAGGGGGGCTCCTACAATGAGCAGTTCTTC. This codes for CASSQEGGSYNEQFF.

This clonotype was observed at least ten times. V gene TRBV18 combines with J gene TRBJ1-5; tentative D call: TRBD1 (6 bases). Deletions cut 3 bases from V and 3 bases from J, with 15 bases between. The CDR3 sequence is 16 residues long. Germline V gives CDR1 KGHSH, CDR2 LQKENI. CDR3 DNA sequence: TGTGCCAGCTCACCCCTCGCGGACAGCTTCAATCAGCCCCAGCATTTT. Encoded protein: CASSPLADSFNQPQHF. The whole variable domain, filled in from reference TRBV18 and TRBJ1-5, reads NAGVMQNPRHLVRRRGQEARLRCSPMKGHSHVYWYRQLPEEGLKFMVYLQKENIIDESGMPKERFSAEFPKEGPSILRIQQVVRGDSAAYFCASSPLADSFNQPQHFGDGTRLSIL.

This clonotype was detected only a few times. J is TRBJ2-3 and V is TRBV7-2; D ambiguous. CDR3 length: 13 residues. CDR1 and CDR2 (germline): SGHTA, FQGNSA. The V end was cut by 4 bases, the J end by 2 bases, with 7 bases between. CDR3 sequence: CASSSGYTDTQYF. For the CDR3, the DNA is TGTGCCAGCAGCTCGGGCTACACAGATACGCAGTATTTT.

This clonotype was observed at least ten times. This chain links TRBV5-6 with TRBJ2-3; D unclear. The CDR3 is 14 amino acids. From germline, CDR1 is SGHDT and CDR2 YYEEEE. V lost 2 bases, J lost 0 bases, and 7 bases lay in between. Here the CDR3 DNA reads TGTGCCAGCAGCTTTAACCCGAGCACAGATACGCAGTATTTT. Its protein is CASSFNPSTDTQYF.

The chain recombines TRBV15 with TRBJ2-4; TRBD2 agrees at 7 bases. Germline trimming cut 4 bases from V and 6 bases from J; bases unmatched to any gene: 3. Germline CDR1 reads LNHNV; CDR2 reads YYDKDF (reference sequence). The CDR3 is made up of 13 amino acids. The CDR3 DNA follows: TGTGCCACCAGCACGGGGGGAGTAAACATTCAGTACTTC. This codes for CATSTGGVNIQYF.

This chain links TRBV6-2 or TRBV6-3 with TRBJ2-7, with D possibly matching TRBD1 (6 bases). V dropped 5 bases and J dropped 1 base, with 18 bases sitting between them. Per germline, CDR1 MNHEY and CDR2 SVGEGT. The CDR3 spans 16 residues. The CDR3 protein is CASSPNTGSLSYEQYF. The CDR3 DNA sequence: TGTGCCAGCAGTCCCAACACAGGGAGTTTATCCTACGAGCAGTACTTC.

This clonotype appeared a few times. The V call is TRBV5-5, the J call TRBJ1-5, with D perhaps matching TRBD1 (5 bases). V shed 4 bases and J shed 7 bases, with 12 bases lying between them. The length of the CDR3 is 13 residues. Germline V gives CDR1 SGHKS, CDR2 YYEKEE (reference sequence). CDR3 in DNA: TGTGCCAGCAGCCCGAGGGGTGTGCAGCCCCAGCATTTT. This translates into CASSPRGVQPQHF.

V usage is TRBV27 and J usage is TRBJ2-7, with 8 bases aligning to TRBD1. Germline lookup yields CDR1 MNHEY and CDR2 SMNVEV (reference sequence). This CDR3 spans 15 amino acids. V shed 5 bases, J shed 0 bases, and the junction held 6 bases outside the gene matches. The CDR3 nucleotides are TGTGCCAGCAGTCCCTTGGACAGGGCCTCCTACGAGCAGTACTTC. Its protein product is CASSPLDRASYEQYF.

In this sample, this clonotype turned up a few times. The chain links TRBV28 to TRBJ1-2, with D tentatively TRBD1 (6 bases). The V gene's germline CDR1 is MDHEN and CDR2 SYDVKM. The CDR3 consists of 12 residues. Trimming stripped 5 bases from V and 7 bases from J, with 11 bases between. CDR3 sequence (DNA): TGTGCCAGCAGTGCTACAGGGCTTGGCTACACCTTC. It is translated as CASSATGLGYTF.

The rearrangement uses TRBV6-1 and TRBJ2-3, with unresolved D. Germline lookup yields CDR1 MNHNS and CDR2 SASEGT. Trimming shortened V by 3 bases and J by 5 bases, and 18 bases separated the two germline ends. CDR3 length: 16 residues. The CDR3 nucleotides read TGTGCCAGCAGTGAGTTCTCCCCCACCCTGGGAGATACGCAGTATTTT. This encodes CASSEFSPTLGDTQYF.

This clonotype has at least ten counts. The chain employs TRBV20-1 and TRBJ1-2, with TRBD1 identical over 8 bases. The CDR3 is made up of 14 amino acids. The V and J ends lost 3 bases and 8 bases, in that order; junction bases with no gene match: 11. Germline V gene lookup returns CDR1 DFQATT and CDR2 SNEGSKA (reference sequence). The CDR3 region has the DNA TGCAGTGCTAGTCCCCCTGACAGGGGATACGGCTACACCTTC. Amino acids: CSASPPDRGYGYTF.

The sample holds a few counts of this clonotype. The V gene is TRBV21-1, the J gene TRBJ2-7; the D call of TRBD1 is as the table states it, not checked on the DNA. TRBV21-1 is noted as a pseudogene. The CDR3 has 15 amino acids. The CDR3 DNA is TGTGCCAGCAGCAAACTGCTTGGGGTAGGGGGCGAGCAGTACTTC. The encoded protein is CASSKLLGVGGEQYF.

This clonotype has at least ten counts. A much larger clone is a single base away; this may be a read error. This sequence joins TRBV6-5 and TRBJ1-1; no firm D call. Germline V gene sequence: CDR1 MNHEY, CDR2 SVGAGI. CDR3 length equals 14 residues. Trimming stripped 0 bases from V and 1 base from J, with 6 bases between. The CDR3 region has the DNA TGTGCCAGCAGTTACTCCCAGGCGAACACTGAAGCTTTCTTT. It encodes CASSYSQANTEAFF.

This clonotype was observed a few times. The genes are TRBV3-1 and TRBJ2-5; weak D call: TRBD2 (5 bases). This CDR3 is 20 amino acids long. Deletions cut 0 bases from V and 0 bases from J, with 23 bases between. Germline lookup yields CDR1 LGHDT and CDR2 YNNKEL (reference sequence). In DNA form, the CDR3 reads TGTGCCAGCAGCCAAGACCAGGCCACCCGGACTTCCGGCTACCAAGAGACCCAGTACTTC. It yields the protein CASSQDQATRTSGYQETQYF.

A few counts support this clonotype. V gene TRBV16 combines with J gene TRBJ2-7; TRBD1 aligns across 8 bases. The CDR3 spans 16 residues. The V segment lost 7 bases and the J segment 1 base; nucleotides outside the gene matches: 12. Per the germline V gene, CDR1 is KGHSY and CDR2 is FQNENV. The CDR3 sequence is CASKPLTRTGSYEQYF. The CDR3 DNA reads TGTGCCAGCAAACCATTAACCAGGACAGGGTCCTACGAGCAGTACTTC. The whole variable domain, remainder taken from reference TRBV16 and TRBJ2-7, is GEEVAQTPKHLVRGEGQKAKLYCAPIKGHSYVFWYQQVLKNEFKFLISFQNENVFDETGMPKERFSAKCLPNSPCSLEIQATKLEDSAVYFCASKPLTRTGSYEQYFGPGTRLTVT.

Only a few counts were recorded for this clonotype. This sequence joins TRBV10-3 and TRBJ1-1; possible D gene TRBD1, 5 bases. This CDR3 is built from 13 residues. V was clipped by 6 bases and J by 2 bases, with 10 bases between them. CDR1 and CDR2 (germline): ENHRY, SYGVKD. CDR3 sequence reads: CAISQTENTEAFF. CDR3 coding DNA: TGTGCCATCAGCCAGACAGAAAACACTGAAGCTTTCTTT.

The gene calls are TRBV3-1 and TRBJ1-2; tentative D call: TRBD1 (6 bases). This CDR3 has 14 residues. Germline CDR1 is LGHDT and CDR2 is YNNKEL (reference sequence). The V gene lost 4 bases and the J gene lost 4 bases, with 13 bases spanning the gap. In nucleotides, the CDR3 is TGTGCCAGCAGCCTGGACAGAAGCCCCTATGGCTACACCTTC. It yields the protein CASSLDRSPYGYTF.

The rearrangement joins TRBV10-3 to TRBJ2-3; 13 positions match TRBD2. CDR1 ENHRY and CDR2 SYGVKD come from the germline V gene. With V trimmed by 2 bases and J by 2 bases, 4 bases remained unmatched. The CDR3 is 17 residues long. The CDR3 spells CAISEGTSGVFTDTQYF. CDR3 DNA sequence: TGTGCCATCAGTGAGGGGACTAGCGGGGTCTTCACAGATACGCAGTATTTT.

There are many counts of this clonotype. The J gene is TRBJ1-2, the V gene TRBV29-1; no definite D call. This CDR3 is 13 amino acids long. Per germline, CDR1 SQVTM and CDR2 ANQGSEA. V lost 0 bases to trimming and J lost 8 bases, with 13 bases between them. The CDR3: CSVEDGSGYGYTF. For the CDR3, the DNA is TGCAGCGTTGAAGATGGTTCGGGTTACGGCTACACCTTC.

The chain has TRBV4-3 and TRBJ2-2; D ambiguous. CDR3 length: 15 amino acids. V shed 3 bases and J shed 4 bases, with 12 bases lying between them. CDR1 LGHNA and CDR2 YSLEER come from the germline V gene. CDR3 nucleotides: TGCGCCAGCAGCCACTCCTTAGTGGGCACCGGGGAGCTGTTTTTT. It yields the protein CASSHSLVGTGELFF.

Remarks on this clonotype: This may stem from a read error, because a much larger clone lies one nucleotide away. The rearrangement links TRBV4-3 to TRBJ1-3; 9 bases align to TRBD1. The germline CDR1 and CDR2 sequences are LGHNA and YSLEER. The CDR3 is 16 residues long. The CDR3 DNA follows: TGCGCCAGCAGCCAAGAAAGGACAGGGGCTGGAAGCACCATATATTTT. This encodes CASSQERTGAGSTIYF.

In its sample, this clonotype was seen many times. V is TRBV12-3 or TRBV12-4 and J is TRBJ2-5; D may be TRBD1 or TRBD2 (5 bases each). Trimming cost V 4 bases and J 2 bases, with 11 bases left between them. This CDR3 region has 14 residues. The CDR3 sequence is CASSSPGPQETQYF. Here the CDR3 DNA reads TGTGCCAGCAGTTCTCCGGGGCCTCAAGAGACCCAGTACTTC.

The rearrangement joins TRBV29-1 to TRBJ2-5; no clear D gene. V was clipped by 5 bases and J by 5 bases, with 9 bases between them. The length of the CDR3 is 11 residues. The germline V gene encodes CDR1 SQVTM and CDR2 ANQGSEA. DNA of the CDR3: TGCAGCGTTATGGTGGGGGAGACCCAGTACTTC. It codes for CSVMVGETQYF. Full variable domain (rest looked up from reference TRBV29-1 and TRBJ2-5): SAVISQKPSRDICQRGTSLTIQCQVDSQVTMMFWYRQQPGQSLTLIATANQGSEATYESGFVIDKFPISRPNLTFSTLTVSNMSPEDSSIYLCSVMVGETQYFGPGTRLLVL.

The chain couples TRBV29-1 to TRBJ2-7, with TRBD1 matching over 11 bases. The CDR3 loop spans 17 amino acids. Germline V gene lookup returns CDR1 SQVTM and CDR2 ANQGSEA. J lost 5 bases, V lost 3 bases, and 15 bases had no gene match. CDR3 nucleotides: TGCAGCGTTGAGAAGGGCCAGAGTAGGACAGGGGGCAACGAGCAGTACTTC. Encoded protein: CSVEKGQSRTGGNEQYF.